This passage covers 6 T cell receptor beta chains from one sample sequenced in a study of blood T cell repertoires in COVID-19. TCRdb's copy holds only in-frame clones and misses some; the assay was immunoSEQ multiplex PCR. The sample shows about 20,000 clones, more than 70% of them seen only once. Sequencing was done on a sample of PBMCs or T cells enriched from blood (not recorded which). These receptors were collected from a woman aged 25 to 39 who had recovered from COVID-19.

The chain is built from TRBV5-5 and TRBJ2-5, with D perhaps matching TRBD1 (5 bases). The CDR3 sequence is 14 residues long. Germline V gene lookup returns CDR1 SGHKS and CDR2 YYEKEE (reference sequence). V lost 2 bases and J lost 2, with 10 bases in between. CDR3 loop: CASSFATAQETQYF. DNA of the CDR3: TGTGCCAGCAGCTTCGCGACAGCACAAGAGACCCAGTACTTC.

V and J are TRBV9 and TRBJ1-4; D is ambiguous. The V gene lost 4 bases and the J gene lost 6 bases, with 16 bases spanning the gap. The CDR3 contains 15 residues. Germline CDR1 and CDR2: SGDLS and YYNGEE. The CDR3 nucleotides are TGTGCCAGCAGCTCCGATCCGGGGTCTTATGAAAAACTGTTTTTT. Protein product: CASSSDPGSYEKLFF.

The chain is built from TRBV12-3 or TRBV12-4 and TRBJ1-1, with 8 positions matching TRBD1. This CDR3 comprises 13 residues. With V trimmed by 6 bases and J by 4 bases, 4 bases remained unmatched. Here the CDR3 reads CASRRTGITEAFF. The DNA for the CDR3 is TGTGCCAGCAGGAGGACAGGGATCACTGAAGCTTTCTTT.

The chain recombines TRBV6-2 or TRBV6-3 with TRBJ1-5; TRBD1 matches at 8 bases. CDR1 and CDR2 from the germline V gene are MNHEY and SVGEGT. Trimming took 4 bases from V and 3 from J; bases not matched to a gene: 5. The CDR3 has 15 residues. This chain's CDR3 is CASSFTGGPNQPQHF. CDR3 DNA sequence: TGTGCCAGCAGTTTCACAGGGGGACCCAATCAGCCCCAGCATTTT.

The chain uses TRBV3-1 (or the pseudogene TRBV3-2) and TRBJ2-6; D is perhaps TRBD2 (6 bases). CDR3 length: 15 residues. With 4 bases removed from V and 3 bases from J, the gap between germline ends came to 10 bases. CDR1 and CDR2 from the germline V gene are LGHDT and YNNKEL (reference sequence). The CDR3 DNA sequence: TGTGCCAGCAGCCCTCAGGGAGGTGGGGCCAACGTCCTGACTTTC. Translating it yields CASSPQGGGANVLTF.

The chain carries TRBV11-2 and TRBJ2-3; 10 nucleotides match TRBD2. Germline lookup yields CDR1 SGHAT and CDR2 FQNNGV. The length of the CDR3 is 15 residues. V shed 6 bases and J 3 bases; nucleotides not matched to a gene: 6. The CDR3 sequence is CASRRSGGITDTQYF. The DNA for the CDR3 is TGTGCCAGCAGACGTAGCGGGGGGATTACAGATACGCAGTATTTT.